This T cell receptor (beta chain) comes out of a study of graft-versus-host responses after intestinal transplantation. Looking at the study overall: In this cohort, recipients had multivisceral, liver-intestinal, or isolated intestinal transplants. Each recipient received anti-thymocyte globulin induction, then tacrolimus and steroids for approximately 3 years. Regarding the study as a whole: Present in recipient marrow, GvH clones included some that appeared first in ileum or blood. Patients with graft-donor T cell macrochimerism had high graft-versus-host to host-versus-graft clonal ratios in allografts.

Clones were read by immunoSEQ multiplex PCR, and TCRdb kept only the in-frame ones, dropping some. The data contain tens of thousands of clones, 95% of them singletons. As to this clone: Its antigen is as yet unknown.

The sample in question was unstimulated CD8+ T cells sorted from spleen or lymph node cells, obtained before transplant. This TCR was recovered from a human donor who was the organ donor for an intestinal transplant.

The DNA for the CDR3 is TGTGCCAGTAGTTGGGAAGCGGGGGCAAAAGATACGCAGTATTTT. Translating gives CASSWEAGAKDTQYF. V gene TRBV19 combines with J gene TRBJ2-3; 8 bases align to TRBD2. Germline V gives CDR1 LNHDA, CDR2 SQIVND (reference sequence). The V and J ends lost 5 bases and 5 bases, in that order; junction bases with no gene match: 9. The CDR3 length is 15 residues.